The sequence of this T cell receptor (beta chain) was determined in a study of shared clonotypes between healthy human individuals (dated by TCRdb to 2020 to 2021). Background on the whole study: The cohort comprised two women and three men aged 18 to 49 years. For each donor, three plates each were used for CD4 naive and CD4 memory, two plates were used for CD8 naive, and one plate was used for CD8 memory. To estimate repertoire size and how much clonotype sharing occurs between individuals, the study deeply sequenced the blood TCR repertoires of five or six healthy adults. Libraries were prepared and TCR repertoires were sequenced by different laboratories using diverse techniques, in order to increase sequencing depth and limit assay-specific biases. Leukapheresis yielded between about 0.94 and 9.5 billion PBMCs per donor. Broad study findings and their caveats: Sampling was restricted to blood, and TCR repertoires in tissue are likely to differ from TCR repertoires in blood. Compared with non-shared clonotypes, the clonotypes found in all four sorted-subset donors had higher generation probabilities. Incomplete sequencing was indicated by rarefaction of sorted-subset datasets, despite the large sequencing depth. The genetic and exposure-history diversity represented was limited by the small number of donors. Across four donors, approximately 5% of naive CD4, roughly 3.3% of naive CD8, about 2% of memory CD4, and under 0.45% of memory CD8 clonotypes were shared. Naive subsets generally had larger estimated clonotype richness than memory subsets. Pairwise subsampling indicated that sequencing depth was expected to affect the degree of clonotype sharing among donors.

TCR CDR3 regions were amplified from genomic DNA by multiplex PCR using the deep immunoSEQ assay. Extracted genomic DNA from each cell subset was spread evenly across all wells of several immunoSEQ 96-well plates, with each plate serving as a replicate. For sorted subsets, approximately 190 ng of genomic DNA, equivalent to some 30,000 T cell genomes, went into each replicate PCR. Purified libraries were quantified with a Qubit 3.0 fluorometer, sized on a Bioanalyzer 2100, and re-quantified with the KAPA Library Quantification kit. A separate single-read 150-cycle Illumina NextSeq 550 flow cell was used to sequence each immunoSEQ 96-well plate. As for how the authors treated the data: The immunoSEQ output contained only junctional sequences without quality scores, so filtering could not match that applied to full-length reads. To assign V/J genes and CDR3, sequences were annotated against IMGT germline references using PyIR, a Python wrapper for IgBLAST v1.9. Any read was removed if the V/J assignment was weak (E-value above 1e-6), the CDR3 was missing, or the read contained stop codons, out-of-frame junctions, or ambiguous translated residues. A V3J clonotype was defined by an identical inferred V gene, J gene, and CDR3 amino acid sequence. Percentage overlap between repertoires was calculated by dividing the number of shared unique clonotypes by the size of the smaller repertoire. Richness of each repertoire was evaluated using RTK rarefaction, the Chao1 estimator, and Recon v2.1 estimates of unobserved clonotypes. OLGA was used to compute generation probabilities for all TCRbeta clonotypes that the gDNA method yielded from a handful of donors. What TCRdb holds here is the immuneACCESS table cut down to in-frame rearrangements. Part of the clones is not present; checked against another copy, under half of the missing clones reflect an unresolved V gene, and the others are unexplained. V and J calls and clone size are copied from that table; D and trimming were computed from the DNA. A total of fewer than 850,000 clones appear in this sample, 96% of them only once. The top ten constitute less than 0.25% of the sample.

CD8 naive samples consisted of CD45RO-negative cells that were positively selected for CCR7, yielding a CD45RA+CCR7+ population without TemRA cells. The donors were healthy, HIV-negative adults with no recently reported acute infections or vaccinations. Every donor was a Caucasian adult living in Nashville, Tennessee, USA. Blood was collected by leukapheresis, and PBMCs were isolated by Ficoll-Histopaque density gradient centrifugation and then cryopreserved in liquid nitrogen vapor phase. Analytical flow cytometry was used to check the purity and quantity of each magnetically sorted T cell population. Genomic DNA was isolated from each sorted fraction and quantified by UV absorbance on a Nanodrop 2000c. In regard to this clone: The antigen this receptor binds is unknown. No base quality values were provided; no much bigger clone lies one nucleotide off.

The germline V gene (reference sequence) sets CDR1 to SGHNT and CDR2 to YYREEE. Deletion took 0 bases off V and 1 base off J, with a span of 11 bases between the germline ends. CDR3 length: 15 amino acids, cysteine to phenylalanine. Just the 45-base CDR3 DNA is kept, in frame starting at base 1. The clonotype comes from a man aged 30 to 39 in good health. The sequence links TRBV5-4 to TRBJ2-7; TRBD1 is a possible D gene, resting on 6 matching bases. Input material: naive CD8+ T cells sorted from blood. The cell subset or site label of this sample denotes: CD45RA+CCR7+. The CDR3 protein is CASSLVQGGSYEQYF. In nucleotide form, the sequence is TGTGCCAGCAGCTTGGTACAGGGCGGGTCCTACGAGCAGTACTTC.